The clone carrying this TCR beta chain was counted only a few times. Its target is unknown. Time point indicated: newly diagnosed GD, antithyroid drugs for less than 3 months. PBMCs were the source of the RNA used for TCR sequencing. In Xi'an, China, an endocrinology department was the source of patients. Arm-PCR of CDR3 regions and iRepertoire HTBI primers were the basis on which TCR beta libraries were built. TCRdb itself ran the multiplex PCR reads through MiXCR, one entry per CDR3 protein. The repertoire has under 400,000 distinct CDR3 sequences, roughly 17% of them found once; the top ten carry less than 35%. This entry belongs to a study of regulatory T cells in long-lasting Graves disease. General study results and limits: Thyroid tissue was not sampled; only peripheral blood was. Among samples with persistent disease, TRBV28, TRBJ1-2 and TRBJ2-5 were favored. The study found lower TCR diversity in persistent Graves' patients than in newly diagnosed ones.

The CDR3 spans 12 residues. V lost 9 bases to trimming and J lost 5 bases, with 13 bases between them. Looked up from germline, CDR1 is LNHDA and CDR2 is SQIVND (reference sequence). The data were also submitted as part of a second study, on T cells in Graves' hyperthyroidism and ophthalmopathy.

Sequenced material: peripheral blood mononuclear cells (PBMCs), taken at new diagnosis, from a patient treated with antithyroid drugs. This TCR came from a middle-aged man with Graves disease. The gene calls are TRBV19 and TRBJ1-2; tentative D call: TRBD1 (5 bases). The CDR3 coding sequence is TGTGCCAGCCGGGGGTCCCTTTATGGCTACACCTTC. Translated: CASRGSLYGYTF.